This T cell receptor (beta chain) is from a study of cytomegalovirus exposure and HLA in healthy donors. About the research overall: The roughly 130 validation repertoires used the same platform as the 666 first-cohort repertoires, a later analysis reported.

Notes on the study in general: Usually a TCR sequence was rare, but some public TCRs were found in many donors.

The CDR3 length is 14 residues. V was clipped by 0 bases and J by 2 bases; unmatched bases: 2. Germline values: CDR1 SGHRS, CDR2 YFSETQ. For this clone: What it recognizes is unknown. Different DNA sequences within this sample yield the same CDR3.

Assay used: immunoSEQ multiplex PCR; TCRdb lists only in-frame clones, some missing. The data hold approximately 280,000 clones, with roughly 90% observed a single time. The TCR sequence derives from a woman aged 18-30 years in good health and CMV-seronegative. The specimen was PBMCs. V usage is TRBV5-1 and J usage is TRBJ2-7, with TRBD2 identical over 7 bases. The CDR3 DNA is TGCGCCAGCAGCTTGGGGGACTACCCCTACGAGCAGTACTTC. This encodes CASSLGDYPYEQYF.